This T cell receptor beta chain was recorded in a study of control samples from healthy donors and cancer patients. Assay: immunoSEQ multiplex PCR; the TCRdb copy retains only in-frame clones and omits some. The sample holds under 150,000 clones, around 90% seen once. The sequence was obtained from a man aged 35 to 55 in good health. Specimen: blood.

Written as DNA, the CDR3 is TGTGCCAGCGGTTCGGGACAGGGGTATGGCTACACCTTC. Its protein product is CASGSGQGYGYTF. The V and J genes are TRBV7-2 and TRBJ1-2; 10 bases agree with TRBD1. Per the germline V gene, CDR1 is SGHTA and CDR2 is FQGNSA. V trimming: 8 bases; J trimming: 5 bases; junction bases outside the gene matches: 5. The CDR3 sequence is 13 residues long.